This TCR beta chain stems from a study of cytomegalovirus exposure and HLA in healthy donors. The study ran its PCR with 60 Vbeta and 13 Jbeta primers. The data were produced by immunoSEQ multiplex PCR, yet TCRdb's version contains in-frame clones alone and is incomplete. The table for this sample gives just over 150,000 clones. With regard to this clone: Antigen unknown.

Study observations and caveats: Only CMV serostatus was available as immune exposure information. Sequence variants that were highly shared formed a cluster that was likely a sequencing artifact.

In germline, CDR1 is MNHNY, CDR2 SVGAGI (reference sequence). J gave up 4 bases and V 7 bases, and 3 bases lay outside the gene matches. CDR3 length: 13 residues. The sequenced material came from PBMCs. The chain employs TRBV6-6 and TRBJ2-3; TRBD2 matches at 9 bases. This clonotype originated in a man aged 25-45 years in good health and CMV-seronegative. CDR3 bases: TGTGCCAGCAACAGCGGGAGGTCAGATACGCAGTATTTT. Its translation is CASNSGRSDTQYF.